A selection of T cell receptor beta chains follows, all from one sample in a study of blood T cell repertoires in COVID-19. Repertoires were generated with immunoSEQ multiplex PCR, while TCRdb's copy carries only in-frame clones and drops some. The table records around 77,000 clones, over 60% of them present only once. Sequencing was carried out using peripheral blood. Receptors originate from a woman older than 75 with active or convalescent COVID-19. Each CDR3 is given with its conserved first and last residue. A D gene is named only where the DNA matches it firmly. Some rows have no size entry. The others give once, few or many, or a class for an expanded clone.

size	D	V	J	DNA	CDR3
.	.	TRBV27	TRBJ2-6	TGTGCCAGCAGTCCCTCTCAGGGGCCGTCTGGGGCCAACGTCCTGACTTTC	CASSPSQGPSGANVLTF
few	TRBD1	TRBV11-2	TRBJ2-3	TGTGCCAGCAGCTTGATGGGGACAGGGGGCACAGATACGCAGTATTTT	CASSLMGTGGTDTQYF
.	.	TRBV6-5	TRBJ1-1	TGTGCCAGCTTGGAGGGTTTGGGCACTGAAGCTTTCTTT	CASLEGLGTEAFF
.	TRBD2	TRBV7-2	TRBJ2-7	TGTGCCAGCAGCCCTGAGCGGGGCAGCTCCTACGAGCAGTACTTC	CASSPERGSSYEQYF
.	TRBD1	TRBV3-1/TRBV3-2	TRBJ2-7	TGTGCCAGCAGCCAGCTAACGGACAGGTGGTCCTACGAGCAGTACTTC	CASSQLTDRWSYEQYF
.	.	TRBV12-5	TRBJ1-4	TGTGCTAGTGGTTTTGGGGGGGCAGAACTTAATGAAAAACTGTTTTTT	CASGFGGAELNEKLFF
.	.	TRBV6-5	TRBJ1-1	TGTGCCAGCAGTTACAACGCAGAGGTTGAAGCTTTCTTT	CASSYNAEVEAFF
.	TRBD2	TRBV7-2	TRBJ2-3	TGTGCCAGCAGCTTTACTAGCGGGCGGCTCCGGGCAGATACGCAGTATTTT	CASSFTSGRLRADTQYF
once	TRBD2	TRBV7-6	TRBJ2-1	TGTGCCAGCAGCTTAGCGGGAGCGGGGGGTGCGGAGCAGTTCTTC	CASSLAGAGGAEQFF
.	.	TRBV19	TRBJ1-5	TGTGCCAGTCAAGACAGGCGCCATCAGCCCCAGCATTTT	CASQDRRHQPQHF
once	TRBD2	TRBV5-1	TRBJ2-3	TGCGCCAGCAGCCCCGGGACTACGTACACAGATACGCAGTATTTT	CASSPGTTYTDTQYF
.	.	TRBV5-6	TRBJ2-7	TGTGCCAGCAGCTTGGCATACAGGGACGAGCAGTACTTC	CASSLAYRDEQYF
.	TRBD1	TRBV5-1	TRBJ1-6	TGCGCCAGCAGCTTGCTTTCCGGGACAGCGAATAATTCACCCCTCCACTTT	CASSLLSGTANNSPLHF
.	.	TRBV19	TRBJ2-2	TGTGCCAGTAGTAATAGACAGAGGAACACCGGGGAGCTGTTTTTT	CASSNRQRNTGELFF
.	TRBD1	TRBV7-8	TRBJ1-2	TGTGCCAGCAGCACCGCGACAGGGAATGGCTACACCTTC	CASSTATGNGYTF
.	TRBD1	TRBV6-4	TRBJ1-1	TGTGCCAGCAGTGACTCAAGGAAGGGGACAGGGAGGGAGAGGAAGACTGAAGCTTTCTTT	CASSDSRKGTGRERKTEAFF
.	.	TRBV6-5	TRBJ2-2	TGTGCCAGCAGTTACATGAGTGGCACCGGGGAGCTGTTTTTT	CASSYMSGTGELFF
.	.	TRBV6-2/TRBV6-3	TRBJ2-3	TGTGCCAGCAGTTACCGCGGGGACGGAAGCACAGATACGCAGTATTTT	CASSYRGDGSTDTQYF
.	.	TRBV7-9	TRBJ1-6	TGTGCCAGCAGCTCCTCGACAGGTCTCTATAATTCACCCCTCCACTTT	CASSSSTGLYNSPLHF
.	TRBD2	TRBV6-5	TRBJ2-3	TGTGCCACTAGCGGGGGGGCCGGCACAGATACGCAGTATTTT	CATSGGAGTDTQYF
.	.	TRBV11-2	TRBJ1-3	TGTGCCAGCAGCTTCGCACGGGACACCATATATTTT	CASSFARDTIYF
.	.	TRBV4-1	TRBJ1-3	TGCGCCAGCAGCTCGATCCGAGCTCAAAACTCTGGAAACACCATATATTTT	CASSSIRAQNSGNTIYF
.	TRBD1	TRBV7-2	TRBJ2-5	TGTGCCAGCAGCTTCGCGGGACAGGCACCAGAGACCCAGTACTTC	CASSFAGQAPETQYF
.	TRBD2	TRBV3-1/TRBV3-2	TRBJ2-1	TGTGCCAGCAGCCCCGTCCGGACTAGCGGGGGCAATGAGCAGTTCTTC	CASSPVRTSGGNEQFF
.	TRBD2	TRBV27	TRBJ2-3	TGTGCCAGCAGTCCCAGGACTAGCGGTTGGAGGGATACGCAGTATTTT	CASSPRTSGWRDTQYF
.	TRBD2	TRBV2	TRBJ2-4	TGTGCCAGCAAACTACGAGGCGGGGCTAGCGCGGGGGTCATGGCCAAAAACATTCAGTACTTC	CASKLRGGASAGVMAKNIQYF
.	TRBD1	TRBV7-3	TRBJ1-3	TGTGCCAGCAGCTCAGGGGGTGGAAACACCATATATTTT	CASSSGGGNTIYF
.	TRBD1	TRBV9	TRBJ1-1	TGTGCCAGCAGCGTAGGAGGCAGGGGGGAAGCTTTCTTT	CASSVGGRGEAFF
.	.	TRBV19	TRBJ1-5	TGTGCCAGTAGATCACAGGGAGATGCGCCCCAGCATTTT	CASRSQGDAPQHF
.	.	TRBV27	TRBJ2-7	TGTGCCAGCAGAGGAGGACCCTCCTACGAGCAGTACTTC	CASRGGPSYEQYF
.	.	TRBV27	TRBJ1-6	TGTGCCAGCAGTTTATTTGGAGGTTCGGTGGTTCTTTCACCCTATAATTCACCCCTCCACTTT	CASSLFGGSVVLSPYNSPLHF
.	.	TRBV28	TRBJ2-6	TGTGCCAGCAGTTTCTCCTCTGGGGCCAACGTCCTGACTTTC	CASSFSSGANVLTF
.	TRBD2	TRBV6-2/TRBV6-3	TRBJ2-1	TGTGCCAGCAGTTCGACTCTAGCGGGGGAGCAGTTCTTC	CASSSTLAGEQFF
.	.	TRBV3-1/TRBV3-2	TRBJ2-1	TGTGCCAGCAGCCGACAGAGAGTTATCAATGAGCAGTTCTTC	CASSRQRVINEQFF
.	.	TRBV7-9	TRBJ1-5	TGTGCCAGCAGCTTAGTTGGGGGGGGTAGCAATCAGCCCCAGCATTTT	CASSLVGGGSNQPQHF
.	.	TRBV5-4	TRBJ2-2	TGTGCCAGCAGCACCGGGACTCTAGGGACCGGGGAGCTGTTTTTT	CASSTGTLGTGELFF
.	.	TRBV10-3	TRBJ1-2	TGTGCCATCAGTGTAAACGGGGATGGCTACACCTTC	CAISVNGDGYTF